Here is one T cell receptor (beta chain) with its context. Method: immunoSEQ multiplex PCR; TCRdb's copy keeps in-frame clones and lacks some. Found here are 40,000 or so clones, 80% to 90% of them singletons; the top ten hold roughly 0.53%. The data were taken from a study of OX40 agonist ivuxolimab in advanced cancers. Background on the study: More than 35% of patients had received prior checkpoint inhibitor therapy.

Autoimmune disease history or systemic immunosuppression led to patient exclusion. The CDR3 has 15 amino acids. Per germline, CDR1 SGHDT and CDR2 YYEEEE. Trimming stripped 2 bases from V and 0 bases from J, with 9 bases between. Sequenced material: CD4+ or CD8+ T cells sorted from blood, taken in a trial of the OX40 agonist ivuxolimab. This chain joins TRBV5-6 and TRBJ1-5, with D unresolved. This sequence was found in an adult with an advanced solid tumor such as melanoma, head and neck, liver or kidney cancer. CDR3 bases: TGTGCCAGCAGCTTACTCTCGTATAGCAATCAGCCCCAGCATTTT. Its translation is CASSLLSYSNQPQHF.